Below, 14 T cell receptor beta chains from the same sample are listed, as sequenced in a study of T cells and Merkel cell carcinoma outcomes. Some clones are missing from TCRdb's copy, which holds only in-frame ones; the method was immunoSEQ multiplex PCR. Here the sample spans roughly 15,000 clones, 75% to 85% being singletons. The sample was tumor tissue from Merkel cell carcinoma. The receptors stem from a human donor with Merkel cell carcinoma.

This clone was detected a few times. The chain couples TRBV2 to TRBJ1-4; perhaps TRBD1 as D (6 bases). CDR1 and CDR2 from the germline V gene are SNHLY and FYNNEI. CDR3 length: 14 residues. V lost 7 bases and J 6 bases, leaving 15 bases between the germline ends. DNA of the CDR3: TGTGCCAGCATGTCGACAGCAGGGGATGAAAAACTGTTTTTT. Protein product: CASMSTAGDEKLFF. The full variable domain, in which reference TRBV2 and TRBJ1-4 provide the parts outside the CDR3, is EPEVTQTPSHQVTQMGQEVILRCVPISNHLYFYWYRQILGQKVEFLVSFYNNEISEKSEIFDDQFSVERPDGSNFTLKIRSTKLEDSAMYFCASMSTAGDEKLFFGSGTQLSVL.

The V and J genes are TRBV28 and TRBJ1-3, with TRBD1 as a possible D gene (6 bases). Germline assignment: CDR1 MDHEN and CDR2 SYDVKM. The CDR3 sequence is 16 residues long. The V and J ends lost 7 bases and 2 bases respectively, with 18 bases between them. The CDR3 nucleotides are TGTGCCAGCACCTTCGTTTTCCCAGGGGCTGGAAACACCATATATTTT. This codes for CASTFVFPGAGNTIYF. The full variable domain, in which reference TRBV28 and TRBJ1-3 provide the parts outside the CDR3, is DVKVTQSSRYLVKRTGEKVFLECVQDMDHENMFWYRQDPGLGLRLIYFSYDVKMKEKGDIPEGYSVSREKKERFSLILESASTNQTSMYLCASTFVFPGAGNTIYFGEGSWLTVV.

This clone occurred a few times. CDR3 sequence (DNA): TGTGCCAGCAGCGGAGAGAACAGGGTCAATGAGCAGTTCTTC. It specifies CASSGENRVNEQFF. The genes are TRBV5-4 and TRBJ2-1; D possibly corresponds to TRBD1 (6 bases). This CDR3 is 14 amino acids long. V was shortened by 4 bases and J by 6 bases, with 14 bases between the two germline ends. Germline CDR1 SGHNT, CDR2 YYREEE (reference sequence).

The V call is TRBV7-6, the J call TRBJ2-7; D is tentatively TRBD1 or TRBD2 (5 bases each). Trimming shortened V by 3 bases and J by 1 base, and 10 bases separated the two germline ends. In germline, CDR1 is SGHVS, CDR2 FNYEAQ. This CDR3 region has 14 residues. The CDR3 DNA sequence: TGTGCCAGCAGCTTGGGGACGGAATCCTACGAGCAGTACTTC. It is translated as CASSLGTESYEQYF.

This chain connects TRBV25-1 to TRBJ2-2; no clear D gene. The CDR3 has 12 amino acids. Trimming left V 4 bases short and J 4 bases short, with 4 bases between. In germline, CDR1 is MGHDK, CDR2 SYGVNS. CDR3: CASSGRTGELFF. For the CDR3, the DNA is TGTGCCAGCAGTGGCCGCACCGGGGAGCTGTTTTTT. The variable domain in full, completed from reference TRBV25-1 and TRBJ2-2, reads EADIYQTPRYLVIGTGKKITLECSQTMGHDKMYWYQQDPGMELHLIHYSYGVNSTEKGDLSSESTVSRIRTEHFPLTLESARPSHTSQYLCASSGRTGELFFGEGSRLTVL.

The chain carries TRBV19 and TRBJ2-5; TRBD2 matches 7 bases. There are 15 residues in the CDR3. Looked up from germline, CDR1 is LNHDA and CDR2 is SQIVND (reference sequence). V shed 6 bases and J 7 bases; nucleotides not matched to a gene: 14. The CDR3 loop is CASREGGEAGRTQYF. Written as DNA, the CDR3 is TGTGCCAGTAGGGAGGGAGGCGAAGCGGGGCGGACCCAGTACTTC.

J is TRBJ2-7 and V is TRBV5-1, with a tentative D call TRBD1 (5 bases). Germline V lookup: CDR1 SGHRS, CDR2 YFSETQ. Trimming shortened V by 1 base and J by 4 bases, and 9 bases separated the two germline ends. The CDR3 sequence is 13 residues long. DNA of the CDR3: TGCGCCAGCAGCTTGTGGACAAGTTACGAGCAGTACTTC. This translates into CASSLWTSYEQYF.

The rearrangement uses TRBV4-1 and TRBJ2-2; the match to TRBD2 covers 8 bases. The germline V gene has CDR1 MGHRA and CDR2 YSYEKL. The length of the CDR3 is 18 residues. Trimming removed 0 bases from V and 0 bases from J; junction bases left unmatched: 6. CDR3 region: CASSQDRVAGTNTGELFF. The CDR3 region has the DNA TGCGCCAGCAGCCAAGATAGGGTAGCGGGAACGAACACCGGGGAGCTGTTTTTT.

CDR3 protein: CASSSDRGGTGELFF. The CDR3 region has the DNA TGCGCCAGCAGCTCGGACAGGGGAGGAACCGGGGAGCTGTTTTTT. The chain joins TRBV5-1 to TRBJ2-2, with 9 bases lining up with TRBD1. The germline V gene encodes CDR1 SGHRS and CDR2 YFSETQ. The CDR3 spans 15 residues. V lost 3 bases and J lost 5; bases outside the gene matches: 5.

The rearrangement links TRBV7-2 to TRBJ1-5; 8 bases map to TRBD1. The germline CDR1 and CDR2 sequences are SGHTA and FQGNSA. V was pared by 5 bases and J by 9 bases, with 6 bases of the junction left unmatched. The CDR3 runs 13 residues. This CDR3 reads CASSQGAGGPQHF. CDR3 sequence (DNA): TGTGCCAGCAGCCAGGGGGCGGGGGGGCCCCAGCATTTT.

This chain uses TRBV29-1 with TRBJ2-1, with D maybe TRBD1 (6 bases). This CDR3 has 15 amino acids. V was cut by 3 bases and J by 3 bases, with 15 bases left in between. Germline-derived CDR1 and CDR2 are SQVTM and ANQGSEA. The CDR3 region is CSVEGTGTNYNEQFF. CDR3 DNA sequence: TGCAGCGTTGAGGGGACCGGGACAAACTACAATGAGCAGTTCTTC.

The rearrangement uses TRBV27 and TRBJ2-2; 9 nucleotides match TRBD2. Germline CDR1 reads MNHEY; CDR2 reads SMNVEV (reference sequence). J was trimmed by 5 bases and V by 4 bases; bases with no gene match: 5. CDR3 length equals 15 residues. The CDR3 protein is CASSSGLATTGELFF. The DNA for the CDR3 is TGTGCCAGCAGTTCGGGACTAGCTACGACCGGGGAGCTGTTTTTT.

As DNA, the CDR3 is TGTGCCTGGAGCCGGACAGCGGACGAGCAGTACTTC. Translation gives CAWSRTADEQYF. The J gene is TRBJ2-7, the V gene TRBV30, with D possibly TRBD1 on 6 matching bases. The ends were cut back, 3 bases at V and 5 bases at J, with 11 bases in the middle. CDR3 length equals 12 residues. In germline, CDR1 is GTSNPN, CDR2 SVGIG (reference sequence).

The chain couples TRBV18 to TRBJ2-3; D gene uncertain. The CDR3 runs 12 residues. Germline V gene lookup returns CDR1 KGHSH and CDR2 LQKENI. The V end lost 1 base, the J end lost 5 bases, and 4 bases lay between the germline ends. The CDR3 region has the DNA TGTGCCAGCTCACCACAGCAAGATACGCAGTATTTT. The encoded protein is CASSPQQDTQYF. Combining the CDR3 with reference TRBV18 and TRBJ2-3 gives the whole variable domain NAGVMQNPRHLVRRRGQEARLRCSPMKGHSHVYWYRQLPEEGLKFMVYLQKENIIDESGMPKERFSAEFPKEGPSILRIQQVVRGDSAAYFCASSPQQDTQYFGPGTRLTVL.